This entry lists 3 T cell receptor beta chains sequenced from one sample in a study of OX40 agonist ivuxolimab in advanced cancers. TCRdb keeps only in-frame clones here, not all; method: immunoSEQ multiplex PCR. The data contain about 31,000 clones, about four fifths of them singletons. Material: CD4+ or CD8+ T cells sorted from blood, obtained in a trial of the OX40 agonist ivuxolimab. These receptors all come from an adult with an advanced solid tumor such as melanoma, head and neck, liver or kidney cancer.

This chain uses TRBV7-9 with TRBJ2-5, with D possibly being TRBD1 or TRBD2 (5 bases each). Trimming pared 1 base from V and 3 bases from J, leaving 12 bases between. Germline V gives CDR1 SEHNR, CDR2 FQNEAQ (reference sequence). The CDR3 totals 15 residues. Here the CDR3 DNA reads TGTGCCAGCAGCTTAGGAGGGGTACTCGAAGAGACCCAGTACTTC. Translated: CASSLGGVLEETQYF.

The chain has TRBV10-3 and TRBJ2-7; the D is unclear. The V end lost 0 bases, the J end lost 3 bases, and 6 bases lay between the germline ends. CDR3 length: 13 residues. The germline V gene encodes CDR1 ENHRY and CDR2 SYGVKD. The CDR3 sequence is CAISESNLYEQYF. The CDR3 nucleotides are TGTGCCATCAGTGAGTCGAACCTCTACGAGCAGTACTTC.

The chain employs TRBV27 and TRBJ1-2, with TRBD1 matching 7 bases. This CDR3 spans 14 amino acids. The germline gives CDR1 MNHEY, CDR2 SMNVEV (reference sequence). The J segment lost 6 bases and the V segment lost 0 bases, leaving 4 bases of the junction unmatched. CDR3 in amino acids: CASSLSLDRNGYTF. DNA of the CDR3: TGTGCCAGCAGTTTATCGTTGGACAGGAATGGCTACACCTTC.